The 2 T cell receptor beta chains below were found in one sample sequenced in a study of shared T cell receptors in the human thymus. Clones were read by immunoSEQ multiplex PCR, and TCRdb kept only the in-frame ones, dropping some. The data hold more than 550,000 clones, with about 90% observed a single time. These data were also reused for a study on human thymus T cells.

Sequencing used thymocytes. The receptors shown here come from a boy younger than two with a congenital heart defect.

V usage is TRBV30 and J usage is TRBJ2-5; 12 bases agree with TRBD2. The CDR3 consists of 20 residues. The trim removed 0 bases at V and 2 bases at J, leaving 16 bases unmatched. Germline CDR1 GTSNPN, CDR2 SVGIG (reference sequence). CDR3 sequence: CAWSVFVGLAGGRGQETQYF. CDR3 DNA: TGTGCCTGGAGTGTATTCGTCGGGCTAGCGGGAGGGCGGGGGCAAGAGACCCAGTACTTC. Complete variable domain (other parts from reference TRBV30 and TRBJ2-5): SQTIHQWPATLVQPVGSPLSLECTVEGTSNPNLYWYRQAAGRGLQLLFYSVGIGQISSEVPQNLSASRPQDRQFILSSKKLLLSDSGFYLCAWSVFVGLAGGRGQETQYFGPGTRLLVL.

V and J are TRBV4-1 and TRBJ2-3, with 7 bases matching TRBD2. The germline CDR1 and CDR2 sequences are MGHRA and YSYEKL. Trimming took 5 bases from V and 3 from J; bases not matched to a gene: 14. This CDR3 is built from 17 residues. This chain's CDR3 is CASSTRLRTSKTDTQYF. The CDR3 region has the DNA TGCGCCAGCAGCACCCGACTAAGGACTAGTAAGACAGATACGCAGTATTTT.